The 3 T cell receptor beta chains below come from one sample, sequenced in a study of OX40 agonist ivuxolimab in advanced cancers. Some clones are missing from TCRdb's copy, which holds only in-frame ones; the method was immunoSEQ multiplex PCR. Of just over 80,000 clones in the sample, about 88% were seen once. The material was CD4+ or CD8+ T cells sorted from blood, obtained in a trial of the OX40 agonist ivuxolimab. These receptors all come from an adult with an advanced solid tumor such as melanoma, head and neck, liver or kidney cancer.

This clone was recorded a few times. The chain employs TRBV19 and TRBJ1-2; D unclear. V lost 0 bases to trimming and J lost 8 bases, with 10 bases between them. Germline assignment: CDR1 LNHDA and CDR2 SQIVND (reference sequence). The CDR3 is 13 residues long. CDR3 DNA: TGTGCCAGTAGTATAGAAGACGGCGGCGGCTACACCTTC. Amino acids: CASSIEDGGGYTF.

The gene calls are TRBV27 and TRBJ1-2; D might be TRBD1 (6 bases). Trimming left V 2 bases short and J 7 bases short, with 17 bases between. This CDR3 comprises 15 residues. Germline CDR1 and CDR2: MNHEY and SMNVEV (reference sequence). DNA of the CDR3: TGTGCCAGCAGTTTAGTCAAGGGGGGAATCGCTGGCTACACCTTC. Its protein is CASSLVKGGIAGYTF.

The chain has TRBV2 and TRBJ2-5, with TRBD2 identical over 7 bases. Germline V gene lookup returns CDR1 SNHLY and CDR2 FYNNEI. The CDR3 contains 16 residues. The trim removed 6 bases at V and 0 bases at J, leaving 10 bases unmatched. This CDR3 reads CASSLTSAAYQETQYF. The DNA of the CDR3 is TGTGCCAGCAGCCTCACTAGCGCAGCGTACCAAGAGACCCAGTACTTC.